This T cell receptor (beta chain) was captured in a study of vaccination effects on CD4 cells after COVID-19. Whole-study context: Peptides at roughly 10 ug/ml and IL-2 at roughly 9.3 IU/ml were added to more than 1.5 million PBMC per well. Overall study results and limits: Marked clonal contraction was seen in infection- and vaccine-induced clones late after vaccination. Cross-reaction with common cold coronaviruses was seen in only 1 of 255 vaccine-induced clones from healthy vaccinees.

TCRdb's table, derived via immunoSEQ multiplex PCR, lists solely in-frame clones and lacks some. The sample includes tens of thousands of clones, roughly four fifths of them seen just once. Culture lasted approximately 10 days before CD4+ T cell isolation. A half-medium replacement with IL-2 medium was carried out on days 3 and 7. Note on this clone: Its target is unknown.

Germline V lookup: CDR1 LGHNA, CDR2 YSLEER. V was trimmed by 0 bases and J by 15 bases, leaving 19 bases between them. The CDR3 is 14 residues long. The source is a human donor who received a COVID-19 vaccine. The chain carries TRBV4-3 and TRBJ2-3, with D perhaps TRBD1 or TRBD2 (5 bases each). The source was CD4+ T cells from PBMCs cultured without peptide, collected before COVID-19 vaccination. The CDR3 loop reads CASSQDYDSHGAYF. In DNA, the CDR3 is TGCGCCAGCAGCCAAGATTACGACTCCCACGGGGCATATTTT.